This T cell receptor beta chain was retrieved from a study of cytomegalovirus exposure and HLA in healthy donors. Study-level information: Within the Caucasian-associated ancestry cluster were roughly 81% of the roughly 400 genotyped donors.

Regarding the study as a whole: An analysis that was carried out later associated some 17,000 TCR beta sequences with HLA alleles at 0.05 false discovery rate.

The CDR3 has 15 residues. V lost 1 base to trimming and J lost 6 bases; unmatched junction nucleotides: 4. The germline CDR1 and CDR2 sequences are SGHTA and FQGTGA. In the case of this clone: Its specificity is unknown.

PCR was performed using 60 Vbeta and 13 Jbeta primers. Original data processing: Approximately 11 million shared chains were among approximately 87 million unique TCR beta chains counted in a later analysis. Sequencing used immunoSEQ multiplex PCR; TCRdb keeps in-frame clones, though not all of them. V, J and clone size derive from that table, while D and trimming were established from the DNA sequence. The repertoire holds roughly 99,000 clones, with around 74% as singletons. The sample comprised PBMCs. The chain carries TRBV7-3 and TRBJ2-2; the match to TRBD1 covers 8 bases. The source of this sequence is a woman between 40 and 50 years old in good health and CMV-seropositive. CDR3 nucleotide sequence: TGTGCCAGCAGCTTAAGACAGGGGATCGCCGGGGAGCTGTTTTTT. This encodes CASSLRQGIAGELFF.